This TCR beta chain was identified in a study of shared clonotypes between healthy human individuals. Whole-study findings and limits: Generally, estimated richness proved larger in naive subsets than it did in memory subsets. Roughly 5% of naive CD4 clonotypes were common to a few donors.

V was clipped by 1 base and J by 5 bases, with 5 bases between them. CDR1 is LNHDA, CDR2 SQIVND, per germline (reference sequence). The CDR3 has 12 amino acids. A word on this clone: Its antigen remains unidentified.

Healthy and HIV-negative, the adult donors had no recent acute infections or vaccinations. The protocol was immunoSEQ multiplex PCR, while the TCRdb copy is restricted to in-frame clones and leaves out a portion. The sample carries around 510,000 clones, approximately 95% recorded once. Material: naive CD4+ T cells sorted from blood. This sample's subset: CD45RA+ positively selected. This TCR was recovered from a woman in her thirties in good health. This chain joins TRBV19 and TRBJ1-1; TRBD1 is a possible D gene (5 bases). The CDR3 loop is CASSIAGTEAFF. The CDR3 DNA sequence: TGTGCCAGTAGTATAGCAGGGACTGAAGCTTTCTTT.